The entry below describes one TCR beta chain. Other nucleotide sequences in the sample specify the same CDR3. This record comes from a study of Tregs in tolerant kidney transplant recipients. Study-level background: The nonmyeloablative bone marrow transplants came from related graft donors, with transient mixed chimerism.

Unstimulated Tregs (CD4+CD25+CD127-) and CD4+CD25- non-Tregs were sorted from PBMCs. Clones were sequenced by immunoSEQ multiplex PCR, and TCRdb holds only the in-frame ones, with some missing. The sample lists about 60,000 clones, roughly 89% occurring once. The CDR3 loop spans 15 amino acids. Germline lookup yields CDR1 SGDLS and CDR2 YYNGEE. V lost 3 bases to trimming and J lost 3 bases, with 14 bases between them. This clonotype was obtained from a human donor who received a combined kidney and bone marrow transplant. The specimen was CD8+ T cells from blood, collected before the transplant. The chain is built from TRBV9 and TRBJ2-3; a weak D match, TRBD2 (6 bases). CDR3 sequence reads: CASSALASSTDTQYF. CDR3 in DNA: TGTGCCAGCAGCGCACTAGCATCTTCGACAGATACGCAGTATTTT.